This TCR beta chain was identified in a study of blood T cell repertoires in COVID-19. Study-level background: The United States, Italy and Spain were the sources of the acute and convalescent COVID-19 samples. PBMCs, B-cell-depleted T cells, or T cells were the source of the cDNA or gDNA that made up the material.

Per the original data handling: Reference gene primer amplification gave estimated nucleated cell counts. The repertoire was sequenced with immunoSEQ multiplex PCR; TCRdb's copy has only in-frame clones and lacks some. That table furnishes V, J and clone size, whereas the DNA furnished D and trimming. Here the sample spans some 320,000 clones, 87% being singletons. CDR1 is MNHEY, CDR2 SMNVEV, per germline (reference sequence). Trimming cost V 4 bases and J 5 bases, with 14 bases left between them. The CDR3 runs to 15 residues. The source is a woman between 45 and 65 years old who had recovered from COVID-19. The rearrangement links TRBV27 to TRBJ1-4; maybe TRBD1 (5 bases). The source material was peripheral blood. CDR3 sequence reads: CASSSRTSPNEKLFF. DNA of the CDR3: TGTGCCAGCAGTTCCCGGACAAGCCCCAATGAAAAACTGTTTTTT.